These 16 T cell receptor beta chains originate from one sample sequenced in a study of OX40 agonist ivuxolimab in advanced cancers. This table comes from immunoSEQ multiplex PCR, and its TCRdb copy is limited to in-frame clones, with some not included. This sample has about 53,000 clones, with 88% found just once. Sequenced material: CD4+ or CD8+ T cells sorted from blood, taken in a trial of the OX40 agonist ivuxolimab. These receptors came from an adult with an advanced solid tumor such as melanoma, head and neck, liver or kidney cancer.

This rearrangement joins TRBV27 to TRBJ2-1; D gene uncertain. CDR1 and CDR2 from the germline V gene are MNHEY and SMNVEV (reference sequence). V was shortened by 2 bases and J by 2 bases, with 10 bases between the two germline ends. The CDR3 loop spans 15 amino acids. Here the CDR3 reads CASSLNEPTYNEQFF. The CDR3 coding sequence is TGTGCCAGCAGTTTAAACGAACCCACCTACAATGAGCAGTTCTTC.

CDR3 DNA sequence: TGCGCCAGCAGCCTGGACCACACTGGGGCCAAAAACATTCAGTACTTC. It encodes CASSLDHTGAKNIQYF. The chain has TRBV4-3 and TRBJ2-4; D is uncertain. The V end was cut by 4 bases, the J end by 1 base, with 14 bases between. CDR1 and CDR2 from the germline V gene are LGHNA and YSLEER. CDR3 length equals 16 residues.

The chain is built from TRBV6-5 and TRBJ2-1; maybe TRBD1 (6 bases). The CDR3 consists of 15 residues. The germline V gene has CDR1 MNHEY and CDR2 SVGAGI. Trimming shortened V by 0 bases and J by 8 bases, and 14 bases separated the two germline ends. CDR3 sequence reads: CASSYSKGGLDEQFF. CDR3 coding DNA: TGTGCCAGCAGTTACTCGAAAGGGGGTTTAGATGAGCAGTTCTTC.

This sequence joins TRBV19 and TRBJ2-7; D tentatively reads TRBD1 or TRBD2 (5 bases each). Trimming pared 3 bases from V and 1 base from J, leaving 13 bases between. Germline V gene lookup returns CDR1 LNHDA and CDR2 SQIVND (reference sequence). The CDR3 is 15 amino acids. The CDR3 nucleotides are TGTGCCAGTAGTATTACCGGGACGTTATCCTACGAGCAGTACTTC. Encoded protein: CASSITGTLSYEQYF.

The CDR3 spells CASSLRAGETQYF. The CDR3 region has the DNA TGTGCCAGCAGCTTACGAGCGGGAGAGACCCAGTACTTC. The rearrangement uses TRBV7-3 and TRBJ2-5, with D maybe TRBD2 (6 bases). The CDR3 spans 13 residues. V shed 2 bases and J shed 4 bases, with 8 bases lying between them. CDR1 is SGHTA and CDR2 is FQGTGA in the germline V gene.

The rearrangement links TRBV2 to TRBJ1-5, with a tentative D call TRBD1 (5 bases). The ends were cut back, 2 bases at V and 6 bases at J, with 14 bases in the middle. The CDR3 covers 15 residues. Germline assignment: CDR1 SNHLY and CDR2 FYNNEI. CDR3 protein: CASSEFGGRPQPQHF. The CDR3, as DNA: TGTGCCAGCAGTGAATTCGGGGGGAGGCCTCAGCCCCAGCATTTT.

The V and J genes are TRBV28 and TRBJ2-3; D might be TRBD2 (8 bases). This CDR3 comprises 17 residues. Trimming left V 1 base short and J 4 bases short, with 18 bases between. Germline lookup yields CDR1 MDHEN and CDR2 SYDVKM. The CDR3 region is CASSLFLQGRGADTQYF. In DNA form, the CDR3 reads TGTGCCAGCAGTTTATTTCTACAGGGGCGGGGGGCAGATACGCAGTATTTT.

As concerns this clone: The junction does not match germline at one end; this may be a read error. The chain links TRBV11-2 to TRBJ2-7; D unresolved. The CDR3 runs 16 residues. Germline V CDR1 and CDR2: SGHAT, FQNNGV. The CDR3 region has the DNA TGTGCCAGCACCTTATTTCCATCCCCAGATCCCTACGAGCAGTACTTC. This translates into CASTLFPSPDPYEQYF.

The V gene is TRBV6-6, the J gene TRBJ2-5; D is possibly TRBD1 (5 bases). V lost 6 bases, J lost 3 bases, and 8 bases lay in between. The germline V gene encodes CDR1 MNHNY and CDR2 SVGAGI (reference sequence). CDR3 length: 12 amino acids. The DNA of the CDR3 is TGTGCCAGCAGCCTAGGGGAAGAGACCCAGTACTTC. Encoded protein: CASSLGEETQYF.

The chain combines TRBV19 with TRBJ2-4; D not resolved. The CDR3 is 15 amino acids. V was clipped by 5 bases and J by 0 bases, with 11 bases between them. Germline loops: CDR1 LNHDA, CDR2 SQIVND (reference sequence). The CDR3 spells CASSRYVLAKNIQYF. The CDR3 DNA reads TGTGCCAGTAGTCGATATGTCCTAGCCAAAAACATTCAGTACTTC.

The chain couples TRBV29-1 to TRBJ1-1; the D is unclear. The CDR3 has 10 residues. Germline values: CDR1 SQVTM, CDR2 ANQGSEA. Trimming left V 5 bases short and J 11 bases short, with 12 bases between. This CDR3 reads CSVSPARAFF. CDR3 coding DNA: TGCAGCGTTTCCCCTGCAAGGGCTTTCTTT.

This sequence joins TRBV7-8 and TRBJ1-1; D possibly corresponds to TRBD1 (5 bases). CDR3 length equals 13 residues. CDR1 is SGHVS, CDR2 FQNEAQ, per germline. Trimming removed 3 bases from V and 8 bases from J, with 13 bases in between. The CDR3 nucleotides are TGTGCCAGCAGCTTTAACGGGGCTGGGGAAGCTTTCTTT. This gives the protein CASSFNGAGEAFF.

V is TRBV5-4 and J is TRBJ2-2, with 8 bases aligning to TRBD1. J was trimmed by 6 bases and V by 5 bases; bases with no gene match: 9. The CDR3 spans 15 residues. The V gene's germline CDR1 is SGHNT and CDR2 YYREEE (reference sequence). CDR3 sequence (DNA): TGTGCCAGCAGAGACGGACAGGGAGGTTCCGGGGAGCTGTTTTTT. Its protein is CASRDGQGGSGELFF.

CDR3 bases: TGTGCCAGCAGCTTAGACCCCGGGACTAGCGGGAGCCATGAGCAGTTCTTC. Translated, it gives CASSLDPGTSGSHEQFF. This chain links TRBV7-9 with TRBJ2-1; TRBD2 matches at 14 bases. Trimming removed 1 base from V and 8 bases from J; junction bases left unmatched: 7. Germline V gene sequence: CDR1 SEHNR, CDR2 FQNEAQ (reference sequence). The CDR3 is 17 residues long.

This clone has a handful of counts. V usage is TRBV2 and J usage is TRBJ2-1; a weak D match, TRBD1 (6 bases). Deletions cut 7 bases from V and 8 bases from J, with 15 bases between. Germline CDR1 SNHLY, CDR2 FYNNEI. This CDR3 contains 13 residues. CDR3 DNA: TGTGCCAGCAACAACAATGAGGGGGATGAGCAGTTCTTC. Its translation is CASNNNEGDEQFF.

The rearrangement uses TRBV10-3 and TRBJ1-1; D remains ambiguous. CDR1 is ENHRY and CDR2 is SYGVKD in the germline V gene. V lost 4 bases, J lost 6 bases, and 15 bases lay in between. The CDR3 loop spans 14 amino acids. This CDR3 is CAISGSGSGAEAFF. Written as DNA, the CDR3 is TGTGCCATCAGTGGTTCGGGGTCGGGCGCTGAAGCTTTCTTT.